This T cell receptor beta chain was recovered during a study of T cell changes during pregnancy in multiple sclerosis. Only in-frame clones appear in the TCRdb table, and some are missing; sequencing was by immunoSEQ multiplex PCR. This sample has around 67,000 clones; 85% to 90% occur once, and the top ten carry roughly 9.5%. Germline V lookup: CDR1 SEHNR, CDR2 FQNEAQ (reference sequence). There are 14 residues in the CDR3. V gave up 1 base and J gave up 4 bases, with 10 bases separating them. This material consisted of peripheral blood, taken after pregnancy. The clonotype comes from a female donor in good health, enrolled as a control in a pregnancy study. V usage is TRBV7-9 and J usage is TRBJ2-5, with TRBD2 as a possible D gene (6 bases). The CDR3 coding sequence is TGTGCCAGCAGCTTAGATACCGGGAGAGAGACCCAGTACTTC. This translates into CASSLDTGRETQYF.